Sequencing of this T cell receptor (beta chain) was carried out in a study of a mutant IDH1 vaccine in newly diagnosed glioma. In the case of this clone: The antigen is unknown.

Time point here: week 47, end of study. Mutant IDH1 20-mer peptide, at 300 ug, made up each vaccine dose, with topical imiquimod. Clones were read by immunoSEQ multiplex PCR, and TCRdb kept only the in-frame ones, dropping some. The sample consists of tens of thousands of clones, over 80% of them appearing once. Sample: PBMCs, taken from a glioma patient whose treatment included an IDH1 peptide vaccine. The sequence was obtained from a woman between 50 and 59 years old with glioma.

CDR3 region: CASSQDSGLGLYEQYF. The CDR3 DNA reads TGCGCCAGCAGCCAAGATAGCGGGCTAGGTCTCTACGAGCAGTACTTC. This chain joins TRBV4-1 and TRBJ2-7; 7 bases map to TRBD2. V gave up 0 bases and J gave up 3 bases; unmatched junction bases: 8. The CDR3 length is 16 residues. Germline V gives CDR1 MGHRA, CDR2 YSYEKL.